This T cell receptor beta chain originates from a study of molecular identifiers for immune sequencing clone quantification. Study conclusions and caveats: Clonotypes topping 20 RNA copies carried over 99% of effector molecules but under 1% of naive ones.

TCRdb reprocessed the PCR reads with MiXCR, giving one entry per CDR3 protein. The sample lists about 510,000 distinct CDR3 sequences, about 25% occurring once. This CDR3 has 16 residues. The germline CDR1 and CDR2 sequences are KGHSH and LQKENI. The V and J ends lost 3 bases and 3 bases, in that order; junction bases with no gene match: 10. As concerns this clonotype: What it recognizes is unknown.

The chain combines TRBV18 with TRBJ2-7; TRBD2 matches 8 bases. This clonotype was obtained from a human donor in good health. Some libraries in this study had Jurkat cell RNA spiked in. Source material: naive CD8+ T cells from blood, with Jurkat cell RNA spiked in. The subset is: FACS-sorted CD8+CD4-CCR7+CD45RA+ naive T cells. The CDR3 spells CASSPVGREVYYEQYF. In DNA form, the CDR3 reads TGTGCCAGCTCACCGGTCGGGCGGGAGGTTTACTACGAGCAGTACTTC.